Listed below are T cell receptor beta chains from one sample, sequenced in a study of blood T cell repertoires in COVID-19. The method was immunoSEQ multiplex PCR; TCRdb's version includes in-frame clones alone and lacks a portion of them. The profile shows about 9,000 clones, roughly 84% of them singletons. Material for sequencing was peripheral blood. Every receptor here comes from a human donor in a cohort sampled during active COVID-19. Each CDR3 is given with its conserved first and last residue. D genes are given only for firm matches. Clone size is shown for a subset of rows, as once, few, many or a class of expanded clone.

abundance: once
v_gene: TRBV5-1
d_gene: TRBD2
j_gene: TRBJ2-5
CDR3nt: TGCGCCAGCAGCCGCGGACTAGCGGGGGGACGGGAGACCCAGTACTTC
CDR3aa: CASSRGLAGGRETQYF

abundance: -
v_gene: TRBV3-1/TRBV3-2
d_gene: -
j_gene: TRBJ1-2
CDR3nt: TGTGCCAGCAGCCAAGCTTACCAGGGAGGGGGCTACACCTTC
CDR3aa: CASSQAYQGGGYTF

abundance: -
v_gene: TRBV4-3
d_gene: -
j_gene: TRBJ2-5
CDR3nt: TGCGCCAGCAGCCTGGATAGGACACAGCAAGAGACCCAGTACTTC
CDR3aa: CASSLDRTQQETQYF

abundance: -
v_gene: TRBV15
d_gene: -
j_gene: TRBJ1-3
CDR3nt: TGTGCCACCAGCAGAGATCGGGGGTCCGGAAACACCATATATTTT
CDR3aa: CATSRDRGSGNTIYF

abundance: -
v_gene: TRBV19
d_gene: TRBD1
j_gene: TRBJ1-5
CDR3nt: TGTGCCAGTAGTATTGGCAGGGGGCCTAGCAATCAGCCCCAGCATTTT
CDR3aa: CASSIGRGPSNQPQHF

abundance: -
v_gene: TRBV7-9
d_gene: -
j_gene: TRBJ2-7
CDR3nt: TGTGCCAGCAGCTCGAGGATTTACGAGCAGTACTTC
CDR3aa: CASSSRIYEQYF

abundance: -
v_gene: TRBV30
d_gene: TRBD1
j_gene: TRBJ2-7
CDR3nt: TGTGCCTGGATTTATTGGGACAGGGATTCCTACGAGCAGTACTTC
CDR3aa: CAWIYWDRDSYEQYF

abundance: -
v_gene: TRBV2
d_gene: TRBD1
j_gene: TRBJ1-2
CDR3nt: TGTGCCAGCAGTGGGACAGGATCTAACTATGGCTACACCTTC
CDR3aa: CASSGTGSNYGYTF

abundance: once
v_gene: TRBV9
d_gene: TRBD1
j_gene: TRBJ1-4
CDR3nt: TGTGCCAGCAGCGAGGACAGGAGTAATGAAAAACTGTTTTTT
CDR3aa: CASSEDRSNEKLFF

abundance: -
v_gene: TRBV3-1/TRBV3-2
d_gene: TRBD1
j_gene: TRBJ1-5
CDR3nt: TGTGCCAGCAGCCGCACGTGGGGGACAGATCAGCCCCAGCATTTT
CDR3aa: CASSRTWGTDQPQHF

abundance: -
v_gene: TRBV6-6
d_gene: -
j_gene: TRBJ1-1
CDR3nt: TGTGCCAGCAGTTTCACAGGGAAATGGGACACTGAAGCTTTCTTT
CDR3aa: CASSFTGKWDTEAFF

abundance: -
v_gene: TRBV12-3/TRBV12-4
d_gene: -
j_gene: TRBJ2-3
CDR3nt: TGTGCCAGCAGTCCTAGAGATACGCAGTATTTT
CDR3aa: CASSPRDTQYF

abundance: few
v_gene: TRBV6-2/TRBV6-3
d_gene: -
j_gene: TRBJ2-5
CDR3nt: TGTGCCAGCAGTTATTCCCCGGAAGAGACCCAGTACTTC
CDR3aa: CASSYSPEETQYF

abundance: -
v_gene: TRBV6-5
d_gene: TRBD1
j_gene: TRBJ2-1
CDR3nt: TGTGCCAGCGACAGGGTCTACAATGAGCAGTTCTTC
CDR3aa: CASDRVYNEQFF

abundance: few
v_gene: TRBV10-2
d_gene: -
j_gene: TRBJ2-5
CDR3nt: TGCGCCAGCAGTGACCCCGGGGGGACCCAGTACTTC
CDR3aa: CASSDPGGTQYF

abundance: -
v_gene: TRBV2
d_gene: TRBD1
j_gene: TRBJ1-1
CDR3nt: TGTGCCAGCGGCCAGGGGGCAAGGAACACTGAAGCTTTCTTT
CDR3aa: CASGQGARNTEAFF

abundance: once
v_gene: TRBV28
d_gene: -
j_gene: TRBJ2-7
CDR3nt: TGTGCCAGCAGCCCCGGGACAACCTCCTACGAGCAGTACTTC
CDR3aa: CASSPGTTSYEQYF

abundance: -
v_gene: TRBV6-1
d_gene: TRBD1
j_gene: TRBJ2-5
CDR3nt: TGTGCCAGCAGTGAGAGGACAGGGGGCGAGACCCAGTACTTC
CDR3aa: CASSERTGGETQYF

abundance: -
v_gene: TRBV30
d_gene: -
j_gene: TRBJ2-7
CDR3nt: TGTGCCTGGAGTGTCGGCAGGGAAAGGGACGAGCAGTACTTC
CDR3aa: CAWSVGRERDEQYF

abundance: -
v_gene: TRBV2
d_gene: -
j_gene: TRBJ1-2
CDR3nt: TGTGCCAGCAGTGAATTGTCGGATGGCTACACCTTC
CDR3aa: CASSELSDGYTF

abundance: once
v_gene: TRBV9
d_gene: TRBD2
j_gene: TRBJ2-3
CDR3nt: TGTGCCAGCAGCCACCCGGTGGGAGCGGGGGGTTTAGCAGATACGCAGTATTTT
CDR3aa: CASSHPVGAGGLADTQYF

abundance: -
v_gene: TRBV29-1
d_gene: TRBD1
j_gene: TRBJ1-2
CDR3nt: TGCAGCGTTCATCCGGGACAGGGTATTTCTAGTGGCTACACCTTC
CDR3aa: CSVHPGQGISSGYTF

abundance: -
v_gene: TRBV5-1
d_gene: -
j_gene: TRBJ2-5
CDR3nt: TGCGCCAGCAGCTTGGGCCCCGGAGGGGATGAGACCCAGTACTTC
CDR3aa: CASSLGPGGDETQYF

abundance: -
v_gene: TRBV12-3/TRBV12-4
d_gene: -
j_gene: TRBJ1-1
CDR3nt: TGTGCCAGCAGTTTGGACAGTACCCGTGAAGCTTTCTTT
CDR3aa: CASSLDSTREAFF

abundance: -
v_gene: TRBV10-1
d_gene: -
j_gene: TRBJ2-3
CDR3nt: TGCGCCAGCAGCTTCGACGGGAGCACAGATACGCAGTATTTT
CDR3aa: CASSFDGSTDTQYF